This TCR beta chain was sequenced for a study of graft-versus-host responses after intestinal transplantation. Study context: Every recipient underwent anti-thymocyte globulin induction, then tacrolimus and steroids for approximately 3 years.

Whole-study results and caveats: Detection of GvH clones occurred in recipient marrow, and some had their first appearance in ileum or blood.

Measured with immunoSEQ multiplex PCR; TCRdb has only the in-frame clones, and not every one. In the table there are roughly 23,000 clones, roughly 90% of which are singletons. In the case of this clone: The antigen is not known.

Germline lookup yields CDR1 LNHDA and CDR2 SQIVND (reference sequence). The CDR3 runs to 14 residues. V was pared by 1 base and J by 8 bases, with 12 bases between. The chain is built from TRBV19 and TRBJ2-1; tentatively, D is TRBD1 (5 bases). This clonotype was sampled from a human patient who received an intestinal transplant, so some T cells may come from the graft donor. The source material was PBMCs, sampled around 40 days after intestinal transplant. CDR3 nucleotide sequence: TGTGCCAGTAGTATAGGGGGCAGGTTCCATGAGCAGTTCTTC. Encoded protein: CASSIGGRFHEQFF.